What follows describes a single T cell receptor (beta chain). Its antigen is undetermined. Genomic DNA came from blood regulatory T cells gated CD4+ CD25-high CD127-low. This sample is drawn from a study of regulatory and conventional T cells in RAG deficiency. This CDR3 region has 19 residues. Germline-derived CDR1 and CDR2 are SGHRS and YFSETQ. The junction had 10 bases not matched to a gene; V was cut back by 0 bases and J by 2 bases. Points from the study as a whole: Treg unique TCR beta sequences were approximately 99-fold fewer in Omenn syndrome and CID/AS patients than controls. Patient subsets had shorter CDR3s; Omenn Treg-Tconv overlap exceeded 80%.

The assay was immunoSEQ multiplex PCR, and TCRdb's table has in-frame clones only and misses some. This table holds about 19,000 clones, about nine tenths found once. The sample was also reused in another study, on regulatory T cells. That source adds: Amplification used 52 TRBV primers and 13 TRBJ primers. Skewed V and J usage and few unique V-J pairs marked patient repertoires, most in Tregs.

The chain recombines TRBV5-1 with TRBJ2-7, with 14 positions matching TRBD2. This sequence was found in a human donor in good health. The sequenced material came from Tregs sorted from blood. CDR3 residues: CASSLASGTSGRTPYEQYF. CDR3 DNA: TGCGCCAGCAGCTTGGCAAGTGGGACTAGCGGGAGAACACCCTACGAGCAGTACTTC. Full variable domain (rest looked up from reference TRBV5-1 and TRBJ2-7): KAGVTQTPRYLIKTRGQQVTLSCSPISGHRSVSWYQQTPGQGLQFLFEYFSETQRNKGNFPGRFSGRQFSNSRSEMNVSTLELGDSALYLCASSLASGTSGRTPYEQYFGPGTRLTVT.